What follows are 21 T cell receptor beta chains derived from one specimen sequenced in a study of blood T cell repertoires in COVID-19. Data came from immunoSEQ multiplex PCR; TCRdb stores just in-frame clones and leaves some out. The profile shows about 150,000 clones, around 84% of them singletons. Input material: peripheral blood. The receptors here all came from a woman aged 50 to 60 with acute or convalescent COVID-19.

The CDR3 nucleotides are TGTGCCAGTAGTGATGGCGGGTACGAGCAGTACTTC. Its translation is CASSDGGYEQYF. The chain uses TRBV19 and TRBJ2-7; D possibly corresponds to TRBD2 (5 bases). Trimming took 5 bases from V and 4 from J, leaving 9 bases between them. CDR3 length: 12 amino acids. Germline lookup yields CDR1 LNHDA and CDR2 SQIVND (reference sequence).

The CDR3 loop is CASSLIGEELFF. The CDR3 region has the DNA TGTGCCAGCAGCTTAATTGGGGAGGAACTGTTTTTT. V usage is TRBV7-8 and J usage is TRBJ1-4; D unclear. The germline V gene encodes CDR1 SGHVS and CDR2 FQNEAQ. Deletions cut 2 bases from V and 12 bases from J, with 10 bases between. The CDR3 consists of 12 residues.

The chain combines TRBV9 with TRBJ1-1, with 11 nucleotides matching TRBD1. Trimming at V came to 5 bases and at J to 5 bases, leaving 5 bases not matched to a gene. CDR1 SGDLS and CDR2 YYNGEE come from the germline V gene. The CDR3 contains 14 residues. The CDR3 loop is CASSGQGADTEAFF. In DNA, the CDR3 is TGTGCCAGCAGTGGACAGGGGGCGGATACTGAAGCTTTCTTT.

The CDR3 nucleotides read TGTGCCAGCAGCCTAGCGGGGGGCTACAATGAGCAGTTCTTC. Translated: CASSLAGGYNEQFF. The chain carries TRBV3-1 (or the pseudogene TRBV3-2) and TRBJ2-1; 10 bases agree with TRBD2. Germline lookup yields CDR1 LGHDT and CDR2 YNNKEL (reference sequence). CDR3 length equals 14 residues. V lost 4 bases, J lost 3 bases, and 0 bases stayed unmatched.

CDR3 protein: CASSQELGQALSEAFF. The CDR3 DNA follows: TGCGCCAGCAGCCAAGAATTGGGACAGGCTCTTTCTGAAGCTTTCTTT. The rearrangement uses TRBV4-3 and TRBJ1-1, with TRBD1 identical over 8 bases. CDR1 is LGHNA and CDR2 is YSLEER in the germline V gene. The CDR3 covers 16 residues. The ends lost 0 bases at V and 6 bases at J; junction bases unmatched: 9.

The V gene is TRBV2, the J gene TRBJ2-2; D remains unclear. The CDR3 consists of 14 residues. The germline gives CDR1 SNHLY, CDR2 FYNNEI. The V end lost 8 bases, the J end lost 3 bases, and 13 bases lay between the germline ends. The CDR3 region is CASGEVWDTGELFF. The CDR3 bases are TGTGCCAGCGGCGAGGTTTGGGACACCGGGGAGCTGTTTTTT. Complete variable domain (other parts from reference TRBV2 and TRBJ2-2): EPEVTQTPSHQVTQMGQEVILRCVPISNHLYFYWYRQILGQKVEFLVSFYNNEISEKSEIFDDQFSVERPDGSNFTLKIRSTKLEDSAMYFCASGEVWDTGELFFGEGSRLTVL.

The V and J genes are TRBV6-5 and TRBJ1-1; D possibly corresponds to TRBD1 (6 bases). The V end was cut by 6 bases, the J end by 5 bases, with 10 bases between. CDR1 is MNHEY and CDR2 is SVGAGI in the germline V gene. The CDR3 sequence is 12 residues long. The CDR3 here is CASSKGQTEAFF. The DNA for the CDR3 is TGTGCCAGCAGCAAGGGACAAACTGAAGCTTTCTTT.

V usage is TRBV1 and J usage is TRBJ2-5; the table's D call TRBD2 went unverified against the DNA. TRBV1 is given as a pseudogene. The CDR3 consists of 14 residues. The chain's CDR3 is CTSPWDCGQETQYF. The CDR3 region has the DNA TGCACCAGCCCGTGGGACTGTGGCCAAGAGACCCAGTACTTC.

V and J are TRBV7-2 and TRBJ2-5; no definite D call. Trimming removed 5 bases at V and 1 base at J, with 11 bases between. Germline V lookup: CDR1 SGHTA, CDR2 FQGNSA. The CDR3 length is 14 residues. CDR3 residues: CASSPPGFQETQYF. CDR3 in DNA: TGTGCCAGCAGCCCTCCGGGTTTCCAAGAGACCCAGTACTTC.

The chain links TRBV19 to TRBJ1-3; a weak D match, TRBD1 (6 bases). CDR1 and CDR2 from the germline V gene are LNHDA and SQIVND (reference sequence). Trimming removed 9 bases from V and 0 bases from J, with 15 bases in between. The CDR3 length is 15 residues. In nucleotides, the CDR3 is TGTGCCAGCCGACAGGCCTTCCCCTCTGGAAACACCATATATTTT. This gives the protein CASRQAFPSGNTIYF.

The chain carries TRBV4-3 and TRBJ1-2; 9 nucleotides match TRBD1. V trimming: 3 bases; J trimming: 4 bases; junction bases outside the gene matches: 12. Germline-derived CDR1 and CDR2 are LGHNA and YSLEER. The CDR3 is made up of 17 amino acids. DNA of the CDR3: TGCGCCAGCAGCCAGGAGATCACAGGGGGCGCGCGCTATGGCTACACCTTC. Its translation: CASSQEITGGARYGYTF.

The chain uses TRBV4-2 and TRBJ1-1; D is unresolved. Germline lookup yields CDR1 LGHNA and CDR2 YNFKEQ. CDR3 size: 14 residues. The V and J ends lost 3 bases and 4 bases respectively, with 12 bases between them. In DNA form, the CDR3 reads TGTGCCAGCAGCCACAGCGGGATGGGCACTGAAGCTTTCTTT. Translation gives CASSHSGMGTEAFF.

The chain carries TRBV5-1 and TRBJ2-3, with D perhaps TRBD1 (6 bases). This CDR3 spans 14 amino acids. Germline V gene lookup returns CDR1 SGHRS and CDR2 YFSETQ. V was trimmed by 0 bases and J by 5 bases, leaving 10 bases between them. The DNA for the CDR3 is TGCGCCAGCAGCTTGGTGGGGGACATAGATACGCAGTATTTT. Amino acid sequence: CASSLVGDIDTQYF.

As regards this clone: This same CDR3 is encoded by further DNA sequences in the sample. The CDR3 protein is CASSTRQGYGYTF. CDR3 DNA sequence: TGTGCCAGTAGTACAAGACAAGGCTATGGCTACACCTTC. V and J are TRBV19 and TRBJ1-2; D is undetermined. The CDR3 covers 13 residues. Between the trimmed V and J ends, which lost 4 bases and 4 bases, there was a span of 10 bases. Germline CDR1 and CDR2: LNHDA and SQIVND (reference sequence).

The chain's CDR3 is CASGTGGGQPQHF. The CDR3 bases are TGTGCCAGCGGGACAGGGGGCGGTCAGCCCCAGCATTTT. The genes are TRBV7-2 and TRBJ1-5; 12 bases are a match to TRBD1. CDR3 length: 13 amino acids. Germline CDR1 reads SGHTA; CDR2 reads FQGNSA. After removal of 8 bases from V and 6 bases from J, the junction contained 2 bases not matched to a gene.

The chain joins TRBV20-1 to TRBJ2-5, with TRBD1 matching over 10 bases. Germline V gives CDR1 DFQATT, CDR2 SNEGSKA (reference sequence). The junction had 7 bases not matched to a gene; V was cut back by 3 bases and J by 3 bases. This CDR3 has 15 amino acids. This chain's CDR3 is CSASVAGTGEETQYF. CDR3 DNA: TGCAGTGCTAGTGTCGCGGGGACAGGGGAAGAGACCCAGTACTTC.

The chain carries TRBV2 and TRBJ1-1, with D possibly TRBD1 on 5 matching bases. CDR3 length: 14 residues. V was pared by 6 bases and J by 3 bases, with 14 bases between. Germline CDR1 reads SNHLY; CDR2 reads FYNNEI. CDR3 sequence: CASSHNPGDTEAFF. In nucleotides, the CDR3 is TGTGCCAGCAGCCACAATCCGGGGGACACTGAAGCTTTCTTT. The full variable domain, its missing parts supplied by reference TRBV2 and TRBJ1-1, is EPEVTQTPSHQVTQMGQEVILRCVPISNHLYFYWYRQILGQKVEFLVSFYNNEISEKSEIFDDQFSVERPDGSNFTLKIRSTKLEDSAMYFCASSHNPGDTEAFFGQGTRLTVV.

This chain joins TRBV12-3 or TRBV12-4 and TRBJ2-7; 9 nucleotides agree with TRBD1. The CDR3 is 13 amino acids. V was clipped by 9 bases and J by 6 bases; unmatched bases: 9. The CDR3 bases are TGTGCCAGTGCGCCGGGACAGGGCGGCGAGCAGTACTTC. Protein product: CASAPGQGGEQYF.

This sequence joins TRBV2 and TRBJ2-4; 7 bases match TRBD1. Germline V gene data show CDR1 as SNHLY and CDR2 as FYNNEI. The V gene end was trimmed by 7 bases and the J gene end by 7 bases; junction bases not matched to a gene: 16. The CDR3 totals 16 residues. The CDR3 nucleotides are TGTGCCAGCATCAGACAGGGAAGGGGGTTTGCGAACATTCAGTACTTC. Amino acid sequence: CASIRQGRGFANIQYF.

The chain employs TRBV30 and TRBJ1-3, with D possibly TRBD1 on 6 matching bases. Trimming left V 3 bases short and J 0 bases short, with 15 bases between. Germline values: CDR1 GTSNPN, CDR2 SVGIG (reference sequence). The CDR3 length is 16 residues. Here the CDR3 DNA reads TGTGCCTGGAGCGCCGACTGGGGGCACTCTGGAAACACCATATATTTT. This gives the protein CAWSADWGHSGNTIYF. Variable domain in full (rest from reference TRBV30 and TRBJ1-3): SQTIHQWPATLVQPVGSPLSLECTVEGTSNPNLYWYRQAAGRGLQLLFYSVGIGQISSEVPQNLSASRPQDRQFILSSKKLLLSDSGFYLCAWSADWGHSGNTIYFGEGSWLTVV.

The chain uses TRBV21-1 and TRBJ1-5. TRBV21-1 is a documented pseudogene. CDR3 length: 15 residues. DNA for the CDR3: TGTGCCAGCAGCAAGCGCCCTGCGGGGAATCAGCCCCAGCATTTT. Its translation: CASSKRPAGNQPQHF.